The clone carrying this T cell receptor (beta chain) appeared a single time. Its cognate antigen is unknown. The record originates from a study of cytomegalovirus exposure and HLA in healthy donors. As for the study in general: Within an early data release were roughly 83 million unique TCRs drawn from HLA-typed donors.

CDR1 is WNHNN, CDR2 SYGVQD, per germline (reference sequence). The V gene end was trimmed by 8 bases and the J gene end by 1 base; junction bases not matched to a gene: 7. The CDR3 is 15 amino acids. Primers included in the PCR were 60 Vbeta and 13 Jbeta primers. The method was immunoSEQ multiplex PCR; TCRdb's version includes in-frame clones alone and lacks a portion of them. This table holds 65,000 to 70,000 clones, roughly nine tenths found once. Whole-study findings and limits: A missense variant in DCLRE1C was later tied to TCR beta V- and J-gene trimming. Sequencing likely produced, as an artifact, a cluster of highly shared sequence variants.

The clonotype comes from a woman in her 30s in good health and CMV-seropositive. This chain links TRBV10-1 with TRBJ2-1, with 8 bases aligning to TRBD2. Sequencing was done on a sample of PBMCs. The CDR3 spells CASLISGISYNEQFF. For the CDR3, the DNA is TGCGCCAGCCTGATTAGCGGGATTTCCTACAATGAGCAGTTCTTC.